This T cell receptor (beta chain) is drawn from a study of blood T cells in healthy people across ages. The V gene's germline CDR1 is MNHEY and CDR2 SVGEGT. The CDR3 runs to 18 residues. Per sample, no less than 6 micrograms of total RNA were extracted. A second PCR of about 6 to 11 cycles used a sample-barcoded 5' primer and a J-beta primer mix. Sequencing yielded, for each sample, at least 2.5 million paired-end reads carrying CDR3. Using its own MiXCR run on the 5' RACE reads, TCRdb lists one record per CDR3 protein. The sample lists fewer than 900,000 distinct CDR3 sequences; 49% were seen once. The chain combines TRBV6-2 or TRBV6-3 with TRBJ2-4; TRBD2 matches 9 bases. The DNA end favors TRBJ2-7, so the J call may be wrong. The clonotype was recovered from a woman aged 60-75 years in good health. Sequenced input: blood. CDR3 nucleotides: TGTGCCAGCAGTGCACGTCTCGCTTTGACTAGCGGTTCCTACGAGCAGTACTTC. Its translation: CASSARLALTSGSYEQYF.